This T cell receptor (beta chain) was profiled in a study of T cell responses to AZD1222 COVID-19 vaccine. Produced via immunoSEQ multiplex PCR; TCRdb's table is partial and in-frame only. Of fewer than 100,000 clones listed, around 94% are singletons. On this clone: Its antigen is still unknown.

The CDR3 has 17 residues. The ends were cut back, 1 base at V and 0 bases at J, with 12 bases in the middle. The germline V gene has CDR1 MGHRA and CDR2 YSYEKL. Study results and caveats: Spike was spanned by vaccine-associated CD4 TCRs, with dominance at 160-218 and 743-854.

J is TRBJ1-4 and V is TRBV4-1, with D possibly TRBD1 on 5 matching bases. This clonotype was obtained from an adult in good health. The sample here was peripheral blood, taken on day 0 of AZD1222 vaccination. Written as DNA, the CDR3 is TGCGCCAGCAGCCAAGCCCTAGGGGCGTCAACTAATGAAAAACTGTTTTTT. It translates to CASSQALGASTNEKLFF.